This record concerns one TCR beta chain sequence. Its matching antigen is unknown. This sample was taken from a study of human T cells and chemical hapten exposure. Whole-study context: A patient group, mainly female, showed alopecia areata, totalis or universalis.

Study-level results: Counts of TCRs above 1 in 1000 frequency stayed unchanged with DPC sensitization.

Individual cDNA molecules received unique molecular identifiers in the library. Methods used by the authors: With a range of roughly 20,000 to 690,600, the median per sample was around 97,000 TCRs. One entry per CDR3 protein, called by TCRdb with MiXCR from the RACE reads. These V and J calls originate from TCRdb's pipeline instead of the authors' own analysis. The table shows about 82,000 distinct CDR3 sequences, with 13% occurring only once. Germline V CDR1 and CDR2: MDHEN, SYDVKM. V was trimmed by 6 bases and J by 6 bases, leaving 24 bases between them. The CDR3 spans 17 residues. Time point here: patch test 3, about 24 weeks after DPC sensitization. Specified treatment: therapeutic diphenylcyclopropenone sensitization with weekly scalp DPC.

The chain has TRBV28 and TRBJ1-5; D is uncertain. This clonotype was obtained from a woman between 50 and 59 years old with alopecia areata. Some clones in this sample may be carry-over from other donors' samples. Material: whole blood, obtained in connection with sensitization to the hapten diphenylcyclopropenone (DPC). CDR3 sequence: CASRTLLADGDSQPQHF. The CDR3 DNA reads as TGTGCCAGCAGAACATTACTGGCGGACGGAGATAGTCAGCCCCAGCATTTT.